One and the same sample provided the 3 T cell receptor beta chains below, sequenced in a study of blood T cell repertoires in COVID-19. Sequencing was performed with immunoSEQ multiplex PCR; in TCRdb, only in-frame clones are kept and a portion is missing. The table shows around 40,000 clones, with roughly 85% occurring only once. Sequencing was performed on peripheral blood. Receptors originate from a human donor in a cohort sampled during active COVID-19.

The J gene is TRBJ2-6, the V gene TRBV10-3, with TRBD1 matching 7 bases. Trimming removed 2 bases from V and 0 bases from J; junction bases left unmatched: 10. Germline values: CDR1 ENHRY, CDR2 SYGVKD. This CDR3 region has 19 residues. CDR3 protein: CAISEPTPRGSSGANVLTF. DNA for the CDR3: TGTGCCATCAGTGAGCCCACCCCCAGGGGGAGCTCTGGGGCCAACGTCCTGACTTTC.

V is TRBV7-2 and J is TRBJ1-5; no reliable D call. The CDR3 totals 15 residues. In germline, CDR1 is SGHTA, CDR2 FQGNSA. V lost 2 bases and J 0 bases, leaving 8 bases between the germline ends. The CDR3 nucleotides are TGTGCCAGCAGCTTAAGCACAGATAGCAATCAGCCCCAGCATTTT. It specifies CASSLSTDSNQPQHF.

The chain carries TRBV6-5 and TRBJ1-1; no firm D call. V was trimmed by 4 bases and J by 8 bases, leaving 17 bases between them. This CDR3 region has 14 residues. The germline CDR1 and CDR2 sequences are MNHEY and SVGAGI. Here the CDR3 reads CASSSQNQASEAFF. In DNA form, the CDR3 reads TGTGCCAGCAGTTCGCAGAATCAAGCGTCAGAAGCTTTCTTT.